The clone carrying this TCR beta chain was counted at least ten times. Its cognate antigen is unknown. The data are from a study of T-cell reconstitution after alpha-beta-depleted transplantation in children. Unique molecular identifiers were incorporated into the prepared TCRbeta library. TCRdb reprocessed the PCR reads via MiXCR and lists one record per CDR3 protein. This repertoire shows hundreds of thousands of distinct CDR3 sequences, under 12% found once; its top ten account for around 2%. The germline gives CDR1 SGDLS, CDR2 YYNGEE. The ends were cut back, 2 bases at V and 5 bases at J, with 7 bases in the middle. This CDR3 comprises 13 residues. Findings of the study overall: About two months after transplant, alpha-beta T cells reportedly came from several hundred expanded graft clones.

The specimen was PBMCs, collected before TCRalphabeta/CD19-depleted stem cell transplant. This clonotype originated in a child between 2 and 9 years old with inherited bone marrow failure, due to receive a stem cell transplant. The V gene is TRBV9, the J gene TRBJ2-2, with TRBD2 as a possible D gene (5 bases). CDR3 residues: CASSVTSTGELFF. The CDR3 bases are TGTGCCAGCAGCGTTACTAGTACCGGGGAGCTGTTTTTT.